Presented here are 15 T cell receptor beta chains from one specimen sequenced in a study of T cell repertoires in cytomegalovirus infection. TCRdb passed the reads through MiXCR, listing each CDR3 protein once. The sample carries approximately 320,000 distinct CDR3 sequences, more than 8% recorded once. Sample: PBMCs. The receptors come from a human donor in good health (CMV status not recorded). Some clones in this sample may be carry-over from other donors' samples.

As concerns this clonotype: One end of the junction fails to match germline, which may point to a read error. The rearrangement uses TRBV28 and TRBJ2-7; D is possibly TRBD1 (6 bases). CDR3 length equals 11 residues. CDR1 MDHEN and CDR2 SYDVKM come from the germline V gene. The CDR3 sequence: CASRDPGQVFF. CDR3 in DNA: TGTGCCAGCAGAGATCCGGGACAAGTTTTCTTC.

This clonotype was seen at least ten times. CDR3 DNA: TGTGCCAGCAGCCTGTTGGGACTAGCGGGAGCGGATACGCAGTATTTT. Translated, it gives CASSLLGLAGADTQYF. The rearrangement links TRBV27 to TRBJ2-3; 14 bases agree with TRBD2. The CDR3 loop spans 16 amino acids. The junction had 8 bases not matched to a gene; V was cut back by 6 bases and J by 6 bases. Germline loops: CDR1 MNHEY, CDR2 SMNVEV (reference sequence).

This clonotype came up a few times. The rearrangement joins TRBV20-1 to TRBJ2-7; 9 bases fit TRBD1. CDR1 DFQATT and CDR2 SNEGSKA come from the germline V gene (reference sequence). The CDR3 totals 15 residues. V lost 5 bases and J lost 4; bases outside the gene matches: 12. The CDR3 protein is CSAPSPGQGVYEQYF. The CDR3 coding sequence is TGCAGTGCTCCCTCCCCGGGACAGGGTGTATACGAGCAGTACTTC.

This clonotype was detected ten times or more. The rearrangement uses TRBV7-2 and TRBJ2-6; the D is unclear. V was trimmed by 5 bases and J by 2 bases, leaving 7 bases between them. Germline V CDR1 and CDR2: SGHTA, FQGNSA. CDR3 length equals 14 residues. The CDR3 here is CASSVQAGANVLTF. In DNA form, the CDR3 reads TGTGCCAGCAGCGTCCAGGCTGGGGCCAACGTCCTGACTTTC. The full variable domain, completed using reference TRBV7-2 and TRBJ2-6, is GAGVSQSPSNKVTEKGKDVELRCDPISGHTALYWYRQSLGQGLEFLIYFQGNSAPDKSGLPSDRFSAERTGGSVSTLTIQRTQQEDSAVYLCASSVQAGANVLTFGAGSRLTVL.

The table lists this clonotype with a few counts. In nucleotides, the CDR3 is TGTGCCAGCAGCTCAATAGCGGGGGGGCGAGATACGCAGTATTTT. Translated, it gives CASSSIAGGRDTQYF. The chain carries TRBV7-9 and TRBJ2-3; 11 bases match TRBD2. With V trimmed by 4 bases and J by 5 bases, 5 bases remained unmatched. CDR3 length equals 15 residues. Germline V gives CDR1 SEHNR, CDR2 FQNEAQ (reference sequence).

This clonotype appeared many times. The chain's CDR3 is CASTMGGAGYNEQFF. The CDR3 nucleotides read TGTGCCAGTACCATGGGGGGGGCTGGTTACAATGAGCAGTTCTTC. This chain connects TRBV19 to TRBJ2-1; the D gene is possibly TRBD2 (7 bases). This CDR3 has 15 amino acids. Per the germline V gene, CDR1 is LNHDA and CDR2 is SQIVND (reference sequence). V was clipped by 7 bases and J by 4 bases, with 17 bases between them. The whole variable domain, remainder taken from reference TRBV19 and TRBJ2-1, is DGGITQSPKYLFRKEGQNVTLSCEQNLNHDAMYWYRQDPGQGLRLIYYSQIVNDFQKGDIAEGYSVSREKKESFPLTVTSAQKNPTAFYLCASTMGGAGYNEQFFGPGTRLTVL.

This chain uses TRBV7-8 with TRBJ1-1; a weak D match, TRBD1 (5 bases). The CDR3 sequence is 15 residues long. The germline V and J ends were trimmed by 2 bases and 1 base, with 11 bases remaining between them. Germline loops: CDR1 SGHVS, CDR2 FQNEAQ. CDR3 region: CASSLISGSNTEAFF. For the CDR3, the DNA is TGTGCCAGCAGCTTAATATCAGGGTCGAACACTGAAGCTTTCTTT.

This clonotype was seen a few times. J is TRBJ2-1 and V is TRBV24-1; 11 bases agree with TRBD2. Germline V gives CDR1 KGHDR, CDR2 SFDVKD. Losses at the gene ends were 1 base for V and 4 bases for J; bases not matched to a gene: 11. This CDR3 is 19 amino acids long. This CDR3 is CATSDFKPASGRRYNEQFF. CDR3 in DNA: TGTGCCACCAGTGATTTCAAGCCGGCTAGCGGGAGGCGGTACAATGAGCAGTTCTTC.

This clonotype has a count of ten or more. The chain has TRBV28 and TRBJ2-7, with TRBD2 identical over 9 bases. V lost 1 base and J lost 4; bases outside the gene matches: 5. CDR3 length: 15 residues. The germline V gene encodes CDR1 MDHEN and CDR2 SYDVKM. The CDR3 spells CASSLFSGGLYEQYF. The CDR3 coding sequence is TGTGCCAGCAGTTTATTTAGCGGGGGCTTATACGAGCAGTACTTC.

CDR3 residues: CASSQHFLRDRGYEQYF. In DNA form, the CDR3 reads TGTGCCAGCAGCCAGCACTTTCTCCGGGACAGGGGTTACGAGCAGTACTTC. The chain carries TRBV7-2 and TRBJ2-7; 10 nucleotides align to TRBD1. The CDR3 is 17 amino acids. Germline V gives CDR1 SGHTA, CDR2 FQGNSA. Trimming cost V 5 bases and J 4 bases; bases outside gene matches: 14. The full variable domain, in which reference TRBV7-2 and TRBJ2-7 provide the parts outside the CDR3, is GAGVSQSPSNKVTEKGKDVELRCDPISGHTALYWYRQSLGQGLEFLIYFQGNSAPDKSGLPSDRFSAERTGGSVSTLTIQRTQQEDSAVYLCASSQHFLRDRGYEQYFGPGTRLTVT.

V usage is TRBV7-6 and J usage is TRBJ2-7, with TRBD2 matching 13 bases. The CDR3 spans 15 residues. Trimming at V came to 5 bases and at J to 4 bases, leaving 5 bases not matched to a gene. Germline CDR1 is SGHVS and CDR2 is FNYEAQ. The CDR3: CASSTGTSGAYEQYF. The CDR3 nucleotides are TGTGCCAGCAGCACCGGGACTAGCGGGGCTTACGAGCAGTACTTC.

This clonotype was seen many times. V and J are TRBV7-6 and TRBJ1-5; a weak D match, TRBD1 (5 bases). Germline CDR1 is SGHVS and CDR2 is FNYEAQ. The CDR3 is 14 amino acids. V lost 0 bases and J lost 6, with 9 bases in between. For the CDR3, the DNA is TGTGCCAGCAGCTTAGCGGGGGACGGTCAGCCCCAGCATTTT. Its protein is CASSLAGDGQPQHF.

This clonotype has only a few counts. The CDR3 DNA reads as TGTGCCAGCAGTTACTCTACCGGGACAGGGGCTGGTGAGCAGTTCTTC. Its translation is CASSYSTGTGAGEQFF. V usage is TRBV6-8 and J usage is TRBJ2-1; 10 positions agree with TRBD1. V was clipped by 0 bases and J by 9 bases; unmatched bases: 8. The length of the CDR3 is 16 residues. The germline V gene has CDR1 MNHGY and CDR2 SAAAGT.

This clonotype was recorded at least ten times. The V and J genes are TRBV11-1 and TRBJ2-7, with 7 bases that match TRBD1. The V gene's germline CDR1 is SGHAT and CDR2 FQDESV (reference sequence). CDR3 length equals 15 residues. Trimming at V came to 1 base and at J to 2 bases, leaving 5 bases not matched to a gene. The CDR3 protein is CASSLGDRPTYEQYF. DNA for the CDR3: TGTGCCAGCAGCTTAGGGGACAGACCCACCTACGAGCAGTACTTC.

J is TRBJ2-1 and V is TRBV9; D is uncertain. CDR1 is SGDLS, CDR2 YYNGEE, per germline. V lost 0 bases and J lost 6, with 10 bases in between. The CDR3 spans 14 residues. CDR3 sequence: CASSVGSSLNEQFF. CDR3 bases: TGTGCCAGCAGCGTAGGGAGTTCTCTCAATGAGCAGTTCTTC.